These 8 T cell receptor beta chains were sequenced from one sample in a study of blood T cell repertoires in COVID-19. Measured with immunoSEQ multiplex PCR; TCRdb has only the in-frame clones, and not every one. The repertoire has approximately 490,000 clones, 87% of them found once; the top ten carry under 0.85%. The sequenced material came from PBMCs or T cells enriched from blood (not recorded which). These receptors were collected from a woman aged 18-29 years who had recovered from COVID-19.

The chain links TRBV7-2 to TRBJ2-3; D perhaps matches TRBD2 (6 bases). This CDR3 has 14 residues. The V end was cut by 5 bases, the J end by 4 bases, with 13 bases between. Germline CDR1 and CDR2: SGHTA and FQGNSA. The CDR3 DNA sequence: TGTGCCAGCAGCCCCCGGAGGGTAGCAGATACGCAGTATTTT. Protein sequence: CASSPRRVADTQYF.

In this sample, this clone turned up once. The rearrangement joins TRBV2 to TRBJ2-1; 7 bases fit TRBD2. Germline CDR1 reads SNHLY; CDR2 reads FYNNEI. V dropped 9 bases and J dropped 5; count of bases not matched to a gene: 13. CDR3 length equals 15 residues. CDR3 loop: CARTSASRGNNEQFF. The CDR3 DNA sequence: TGTGCCAGGACCTCGGCCTCGCGGGGGAACAATGAGCAGTTCTTC.

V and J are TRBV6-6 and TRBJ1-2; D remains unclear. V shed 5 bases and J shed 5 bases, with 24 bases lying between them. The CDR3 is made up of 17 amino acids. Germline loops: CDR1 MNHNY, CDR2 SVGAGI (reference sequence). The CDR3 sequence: CASSPLETRRREYGYTF. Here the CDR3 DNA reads TGTGCCAGCAGTCCCCTGGAAACGAGGCGGAGGGAATATGGCTACACCTTC.

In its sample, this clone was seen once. This chain's CDR3 is CSASIDYEQYF. Here the CDR3 DNA reads TGCAGTGCCTCTATAGACTACGAGCAGTACTTC. The chain links TRBV20-1 to TRBJ2-7; D is unclear. Germline V CDR1 and CDR2: DFQATT, SNEGSKA (reference sequence). This CDR3 is 11 amino acids long. Between the trimmed V and J ends, which lost 6 bases and 3 bases, there was a span of 9 bases.

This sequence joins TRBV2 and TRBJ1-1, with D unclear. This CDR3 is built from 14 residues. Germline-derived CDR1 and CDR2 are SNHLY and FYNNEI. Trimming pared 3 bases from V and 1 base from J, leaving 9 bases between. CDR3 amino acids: CASSDRRGNTEAFF. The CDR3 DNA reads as TGTGCCAGCAGTGACAGACGGGGGAACACTGAAGCTTTCTTT.

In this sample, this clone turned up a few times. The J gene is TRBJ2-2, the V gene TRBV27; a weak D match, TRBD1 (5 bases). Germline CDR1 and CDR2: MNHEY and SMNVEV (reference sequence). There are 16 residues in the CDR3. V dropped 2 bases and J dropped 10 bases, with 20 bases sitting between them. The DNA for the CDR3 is TGTGCCAGCAGTTTAAGAACAGGCTGGGATCGAGCGGAGCTGTTTTTT. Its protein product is CASSLRTGWDRAELFF.

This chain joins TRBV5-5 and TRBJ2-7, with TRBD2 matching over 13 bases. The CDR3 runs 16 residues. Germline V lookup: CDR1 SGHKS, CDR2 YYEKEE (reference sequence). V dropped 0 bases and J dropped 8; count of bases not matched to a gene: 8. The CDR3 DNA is TGTGCCAGCAGCTTGGCCGACACTAGCGGGGGGGCGAAGCAGTACTTC. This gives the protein CASSLADTSGGAKQYF.

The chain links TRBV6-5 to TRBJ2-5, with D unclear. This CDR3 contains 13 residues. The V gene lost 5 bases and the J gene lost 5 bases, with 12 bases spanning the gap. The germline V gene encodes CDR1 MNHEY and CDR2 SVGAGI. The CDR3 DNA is TGTGCCAGCAGTCCCCCCGGTCTGGAGACCCAGTACTTC. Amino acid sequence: CASSPPGLETQYF.